The 13 T cell receptor beta chains below all came from one sample that was sequenced in a study of T-cell memory formation after mild COVID-19. TCRdb itself ran the 5' RACE reads through MiXCR, one entry per CDR3 protein. This sample yields roughly 610,000 distinct CDR3 sequences, of which 15% to 20% are seen a single time; roughly 7.7% belongs to the top ten. Sample: PBMCs or a T cell subset sorted from them (not recorded which). The receptors were gathered from an adult woman who had mild COVID-19 (a few samples of this study predate the infection). Cell type and time point are not known.

The table lists this clonotype with many counts. This sequence joins TRBV4-1 and TRBJ1-1; D is uncertain. Trimming cost V 1 base and J 0 bases, with 6 bases left between them. The CDR3 spans 14 residues. CDR1 MGHRA and CDR2 YSYEKL come from the germline V gene. The chain's CDR3 is CASSQVQMNTEAFF. The CDR3 coding sequence is TGCGCCAGCAGCCAAGTTCAGATGAACACTGAAGCTTTCTTT.

This chain joins TRBV7-8 and TRBJ2-6, with a possible D match to TRBD1 (5 bases). V was shortened by 4 bases and J by 0 bases, with 13 bases between the two germline ends. The V gene's germline CDR1 is SGHVS and CDR2 FQNEAQ. CDR3 length equals 17 residues. The CDR3 here is CASSSSRAISGANVLTF. DNA for the CDR3: TGTGCCAGCAGCTCGAGCAGGGCGATCTCTGGGGCCAACGTCCTGACTTTC.

This sequence joins TRBV12-5 and TRBJ2-4; D not resolved. The CDR3 is made up of 14 amino acids. Germline V gene lookup returns CDR1 LGHNT and CDR2 FRNRAP. V lost 7 bases and J 2 bases, leaving 12 bases between the germline ends. Here the CDR3 DNA reads TGTGCTAGTGCCTTCGAGGTGACCAAAAACATTCAGTACTTC. It translates to CASAFEVTKNIQYF. The whole variable domain, filled in from reference TRBV12-5 and TRBJ2-4, reads DARVTQTPRHKVTEMGQEVTMRCQPILGHNTVFWYRQTMMQGLELLAYFRNRAPLDDSGMPKDRFSAEMPDATLATLKIQPSEPRDSAVYFCASAFEVTKNIQYFGAGTRLSVL.

The chain combines TRBV27 with TRBJ2-5, with TRBD2 matching over 7 bases. Per germline, CDR1 MNHEY and CDR2 SMNVEV (reference sequence). The CDR3 totals 17 residues. Trimming removed 2 bases from V and 4 bases from J; junction bases left unmatched: 13. The CDR3 loop is CASSLHSGRPFVETQYF. CDR3 bases: TGTGCCAGCAGTTTACACTCCGGGAGGCCCTTTGTAGAGACCCAGTACTTC.

This clonotype was found a few times. The chain is built from TRBV29-1 and TRBJ1-1; TRBD1 matches at 7 bases. V gave up 7 bases and J gave up 1 base; unmatched junction bases: 6. This CDR3 region has 13 residues. The germline V gene encodes CDR1 SQVTM and CDR2 ANQGSEA. DNA of the CDR3: TGCAGCGCCATACGACAGGGGAACACTGAAGCTTTCTTT. Its protein product is CSAIRQGNTEAFF.

This chain joins TRBV6-5 and TRBJ2-1; 11 bases are a match to TRBD1. This CDR3 contains 14 residues. V trimming: 6 bases; J trimming: 8 bases; junction bases outside the gene matches: 6. Germline values: CDR1 MNHEY, CDR2 SVGAGI. CDR3 nucleotides: TGTGCCAGCAGACCGGGACAGGGGGTCGATGAGCAGTTCTTC. The encoded protein is CASRPGQGVDEQFF.

J is TRBJ2-7 and V is TRBV6-2 or TRBV6-3, with a tentative D call TRBD2 (5 bases). V was pared by 9 bases and J by 7 bases, with 10 bases between. Germline V gene data show CDR1 as MNHEY and CDR2 as SVGEGT. CDR3 length equals 10 residues. The CDR3: CARDGGEQYF. The CDR3 nucleotides read TGTGCCAGGGACGGCGGGGAGCAGTACTTC.

This clonotype was recorded a few times. The rearrangement uses TRBV6-1 and TRBJ1-2; no clear D. V dropped 8 bases and J dropped 5 bases, with 15 bases sitting between them. Germline CDR1 and CDR2: MNHNS and SASEGT. The CDR3 runs to 13 residues. CDR3 amino acids: CASPPQSGYGYTF. CDR3 coding DNA: TGTGCCAGCCCACCCCAGAGCGGATATGGCTACACCTTC.

This rearrangement joins TRBV10-3 to TRBJ2-7, with D perhaps TRBD1 or TRBD2 (5 bases each). Germline V gives CDR1 ENHRY, CDR2 SYGVKD. The CDR3 runs to 14 residues. Trimming removed 7 bases at V and 2 bases at J, with 15 bases between. The CDR3: CAITPSGRAYEQYF. In nucleotides, the CDR3 is TGTGCCATCACCCCATCGGGACGGGCCTACGAGCAGTACTTC.

This clonotype has more than one count but fewer than ten. V and J are TRBV9 and TRBJ2-7; D remains unclear. The germline V and J ends were trimmed by 0 bases and 0 bases, with 4 bases remaining between them. CDR1 and CDR2 from the germline V gene are SGDLS and YYNGEE. CDR3 length: 13 residues. This CDR3 reads CASSVGNSYEQYF. The CDR3 DNA is TGTGCCAGCAGCGTAGGGAACTCCTACGAGCAGTACTTC. Complete variable domain (other parts from reference TRBV9 and TRBJ2-7): DSGVTQTPKHLITATGQRVTLRCSPRSGDLSVYWYQQSLDQGLQFLIQYYNGEERAKGNILERFSAQQFPDLHSELNLSSLELGDSALYFCASSVGNSYEQYFGPGTRLTVT.

This clonotype was observed many times. The CDR3 loop reads CASSPSGGYEQYF. DNA for the CDR3: TGTGCCAGCAGCCCAAGCGGGGGGTACGAGCAGTACTTC. The V call is TRBV7-9, the J call TRBJ2-7; TRBD2 aligns across 9 bases. Germline CDR1 and CDR2: SEHNR and FQNEAQ (reference sequence). The CDR3 is made up of 13 amino acids. With V trimmed by 5 bases and J by 4 bases, 3 bases remained unmatched. The entire variable domain, with the rest obtained from reference TRBV7-9 and TRBJ2-7, is as follows: DTGVSQNPRHKITKRGQNVTFRCDPISEHNRLYWYRQTLGQGPEFLTYFQNEAQLEKSRLLSDRFSAERPKGSFSTLEIQRTEQGDSAMYLCASSPSGGYEQYFGPGTRLTVT.

This chain connects TRBV19 to TRBJ1-1; weak D call: TRBD1 (5 bases). CDR3 length equals 15 residues. Looked up from germline, CDR1 is LNHDA and CDR2 is SQIVND (reference sequence). Trimming removed 2 bases at V and 2 bases at J, with 12 bases between. The CDR3 sequence: CASSIPLGLNTEAFF. In DNA form, the CDR3 reads TGTGCCAGTAGTATACCACTGGGACTCAACACTGAAGCTTTCTTT.

This clonotype was picked up a small number of times. The V gene is TRBV12-3 or TRBV12-4, the J gene TRBJ1-1; D perhaps matches TRBD1 (5 bases). V was clipped by 3 bases and J by 5 bases, with 7 bases between them. The CDR3 sequence is 12 residues long. The DNA for the CDR3 is TGTGCCAGCAGTTTCAAGGGGACTGAAGCTTTCTTT. As protein: CASSFKGTEAFF.